The T cell receptor beta chain described here comes from a study of naive and memory T cell subsets. General study results and limits: Naive repertoires, especially CD8, held a few larger clonotypes, possibly memory cells re-expressing CD45RA.

Two oligonucleotides, mixed equimolar, formed the beta constant-region primer covering TRBC1 and TRBC2. Nested alpha and beta constant-region primers with the SP2 primer drove four PCR rounds on ligated cDNA. In TCRdb, the UMI-ligation and nested PCR reads were re-called with MiXCR into one record per CDR3 protein. The sample shows 80,000 to 95,000 distinct CDR3 sequences, about 10% of them seen only once. Alpha and beta libraries were amplified separately from the second PCR onward. This clonotype was detected a few times. Its target is unknown. Germline values: CDR1 SGHVS, CDR2 FNYEAQ. After removal of 4 bases from V and 3 bases from J, the junction contained 5 bases not matched to a gene. The CDR3 length is 15 residues.

The chain combines TRBV7-6 with TRBJ2-2, with TRBD1 matching over 7 bases. This receptor was identified in a human donor in good health. Material for sequencing was naive CD8+ T cells from blood. The CDR3 DNA follows: TGTGCCAGCAGCTGGGGACAGACGTACACCGGGGAGCTGTTTTTT. It codes for CASSWGQTYTGELFF.